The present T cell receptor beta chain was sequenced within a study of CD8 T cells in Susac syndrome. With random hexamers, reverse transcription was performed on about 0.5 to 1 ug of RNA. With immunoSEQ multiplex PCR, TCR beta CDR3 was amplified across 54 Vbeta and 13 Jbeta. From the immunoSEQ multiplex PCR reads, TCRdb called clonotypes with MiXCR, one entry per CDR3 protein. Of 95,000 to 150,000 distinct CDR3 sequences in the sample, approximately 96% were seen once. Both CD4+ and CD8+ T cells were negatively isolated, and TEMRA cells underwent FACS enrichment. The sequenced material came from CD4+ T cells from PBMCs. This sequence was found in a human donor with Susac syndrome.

The CDR3 region has the DNA TGCGCCAGCAGCGGGGGGAGGGGAAGCTCCTACAATGAGCAGTTCTTC. Its protein is CASSGGRGSSYNEQFF. The rearrangement uses TRBV4-3 and TRBJ2-1; 7 nucleotides match TRBD2. V was clipped by 5 bases and J by 0 bases; unmatched bases: 7. Germline V CDR1 and CDR2: LGHNA, YSLEER. The CDR3 runs 16 residues.